This TCR beta chain appears in the sequencing data of a study of Ad26.COV2.S vaccination and SARS-CoV-2 variants. For the study at large: In the study, Ad26.COV2.S was injected intramuscularly once, or twice 56 days apart.

Assay: immunoSEQ multiplex PCR; the TCRdb copy retains only in-frame clones and omits some. This sample carries 450,000 to 550,000 clones, roughly nine tenths of them seen once, and the ten largest clones take around 1.8%. Indicated treatment: about 20 received Ad26.COV2.S at low or high dose, single or two shots; several received placebo; per-sample allocation not given. Sampling occurred on day 63 after the first vaccine or placebo injection. The germline V gene encodes CDR1 MNHEY and CDR2 SMNVEV (reference sequence). The CDR3 consists of 11 residues. V shed 4 bases and J shed 10 bases, with 8 bases lying between them.

The sample in question was peripheral blood, obtained in a trial of Ad26.COV2.S vaccine versus placebo. This receptor was taken from a person between 18 and 65 years old who received the Ad26.COV2.S COVID-19 vaccine or a placebo. The rearrangement uses TRBV27 and TRBJ2-1; D perhaps matches TRBD1 (6 bases). CDR3: CASSSTGEQFF. The CDR3, as DNA: TGTGCCAGCAGTTCTACAGGGGAGCAGTTCTTC.